The T cell receptor beta chain under discussion was sequenced for a study of T cell repertoires in cytomegalovirus infection (dated by TCRdb to about 2019). General notes on the study: Donor HLA type was relevant to the analysis, as public TCR beta signatures indicated carriage of CMV infection together with the matching HLA type. Results and caveats for the whole study, not just this receptor: Carriers of CMV infection plus the relevant HLA type were discriminated by the cumulative frequency of public TCR beta family members in the study cohort and in an independent approximately 350-donor cohort. The ex vivo response was dominated by HLA-C-restricted CMV-specific TCR beta clonotypes, which also provided the single most frequent clonotype in two of eight donors.

At least ten counts were recorded for this clonotype. This clone's antigen is unknown. Qualities for individual bases were not recorded, and no much larger clone is one base off. Sequencing was performed on an Illumina HiSeq 1500. TCRdb redid the processing of the public reads, applying fastp at Q25 and MiXCR, and retained in-frame beta chains. Rows merge per CDR3 protein into single entries with the most common DNA and genes. For this sample there are about 76,000 distinct CDR3 sequences; more than 3.5% appear just once. The ten top clones hold 4.6% of the sample. The CDR3 holds 16 amino acids from the cysteine to the phenylalanine. Solely the CDR3 DNA is kept, with 48 bases framed from the first base. Between the V and J ends, shortened by 4 bases and 0 bases respectively, the junction contains 13 bases.

This TCR was recovered from a human donor in good health (CMV status not recorded). Some clones in this sample may be carry-over from other donors' samples. Source material: PBMCs. This chain joins TRBV12-3 or TRBV12-4 to TRBJ1-5; the D gene is unclear. At the DNA level, the sequence is TGTGCCAGCAGTTCGCTGGCAGGCTATAGCAATCAGCCCCAGCATTTT. Its protein is CASSSLAGYSNQPQHF.